This T cell receptor beta chain was captured by sequencing in a study of blood T cell repertoires in COVID-19. Study-level information: Donors in the United States, Italy and Spain gave samples during acute or convalescent COVID-19. T cells, B-cell-depleted T cells, or PBMCs provided the cDNA or gDNA that served as material.

The CDR3 runs 13 residues. The V and J ends lost 5 bases and 1 base respectively, with 8 bases between them. The V gene's germline CDR1 is KGHSH and CDR2 LQKENI. In the study's own analysis: Reference gene primer amplification gave estimated nucleated cell counts. The data were produced by immunoSEQ multiplex PCR, yet TCRdb's version contains in-frame clones alone and is incomplete. That table furnishes V, J and clone size, whereas the DNA furnished D and trimming. The top ten hold over 9.5% of the sample, which has roughly 77,000 clones, roughly 80% seen once. J is TRBJ1-1 and V is TRBV18; a weak D match, TRBD1 (5 bases). Material: peripheral blood. The sequence derives from a human donor in a cohort sampled during active COVID-19. The CDR3 DNA is TGTGCCAGCTCAACAGGACAGAACACTGAAGCTTTCTTT. It encodes CASSTGQNTEAFF.